The source of this T cell receptor (beta chain) is a study of early T cells in non-severe SARS-CoV-2 infection. Study-wide context: Sequencing used unsorted whole-blood bulk RNA, so chains lack pairing. Findings of the study overall: Anti-spike CD8 responses were favored in VDJdb matching, and private and CD4 specificities were missed.

CDR3 length: 12 residues. Per germline, CDR1 LNHDA and CDR2 SQIVND (reference sequence). Trimming took 4 bases from V and 5 from J, leaving 8 bases between them. This clonotype was observed at least ten times. Antigen specificity is unknown. Unique molecular identifiers (one per individual cDNA molecule) were attached. MiXCR, run by TCRdb on the 5' RACE reads, gives a single entry per CDR3 protein. The sample lists tens of thousands of distinct CDR3 sequences, 3% to 4.5% occurring once. The TCR was taken from an adult who was a healthcare worker with PCR-confirmed SARS-CoV-2 infection or an uninfected control (not recorded which). The source material was whole blood. This chain links TRBV19 with TRBJ1-2; D is unclear. CDR3 amino acids: CASSNVGYGYTF. As DNA, the CDR3 is TGTGCCAGTAGTAATGTAGGGTATGGCTACACCTTC.